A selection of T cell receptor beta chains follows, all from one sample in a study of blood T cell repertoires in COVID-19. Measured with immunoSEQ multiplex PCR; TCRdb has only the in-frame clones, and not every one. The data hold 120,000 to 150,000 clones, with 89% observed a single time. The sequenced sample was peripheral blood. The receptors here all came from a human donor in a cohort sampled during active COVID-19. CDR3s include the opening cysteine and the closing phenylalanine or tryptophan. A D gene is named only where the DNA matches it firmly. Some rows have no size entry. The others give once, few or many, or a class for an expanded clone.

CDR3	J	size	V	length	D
CASSPGIYGYTF	TRBJ1-2	NA	TRBV4-2	12	NA
CASSVLPGGAESPLHF	TRBJ1-6	many	TRBV2	16	TRBD1
CASSPGLTSTDTQYF	TRBJ2-3	NA	TRBV7-3	15	NA
CASSEGPGHRGYTF	TRBJ1-2	NA	TRBV2	14	NA
CASSFASRNTGELFF	TRBJ2-2	NA	TRBV6-6	15	NA
CASSPIGGDRFNEQFF	TRBJ2-1	once	TRBV5-6	16	NA
CASSQGFGSRDTQYF	TRBJ2-3	NA	TRBV5-1	15	NA
CASSPRLWGHNMNTEAFF	TRBJ1-1	NA	TRBV7-9	18	NA
CASSPLDVAGGLNEQFF	TRBJ2-1	NA	TRBV18	17	TRBD2
CASGAGAASDTQYF	TRBJ2-3	few	TRBV9	14	NA
CASSPNRAAGGQETQYF	TRBJ2-5	NA	TRBV18	17	TRBD2
CASSAEGLAGSEQYF	TRBJ2-7	NA	TRBV2	15	TRBD2
CASSYPLRQGNYGYTF	TRBJ1-2	once	TRBV6-6	16	TRBD1
CASSRDMGTEAFF	TRBJ1-1	NA	TRBV7-9	13	NA
CASRQGRTEAFF	TRBJ1-1	NA	TRBV2	12	NA
CAISETGGRAEAFF	TRBJ1-1	NA	TRBV10-3	14	TRBD1
CASSLFRGSGGGETQYF	TRBJ2-5	NA	TRBV7-2	17	TRBD2
CASSLETGTLNTEAFF	TRBJ1-1	NA	TRBV5-1	16	TRBD1
CASSLEQGVYNEQFF	TRBJ2-1	NA	TRBV5-1	15	NA
CASSFGTPLGADTQYF	TRBJ2-3	NA	TRBV5-6	16	NA
CASSFFTGAYNSPLHF	TRBJ1-6	few	TRBV11-2	16	NA
CAWSVLDSNTEAFF	TRBJ1-1	NA	TRBV30	14	NA
CASSLAGSTDTQYF	TRBJ2-3	NA	TRBV5-1	14	NA
CASSARTPYGYTF	TRBJ1-2	NA	TRBV5-6	13	NA
CASSYPAGGGGYTF	TRBJ1-2	many	TRBV6-6	14	NA
CASSEGKGTHSPLHF	TRBJ1-6	NA	TRBV21-1	15	NA
CASSGAGTVDYTF	TRBJ1-2	NA	TRBV7-2	13	TRBD1
CASSYSGGEGYTF	TRBJ1-2	NA	TRBV6-6	13	NA
CASSSLLGVETQYF	TRBJ2-5	NA	TRBV7-6	14	NA
CASSAGSKNIQYF	TRBJ2-4	NA	TRBV10-1	13	NA
CASSGRQGLGTEAFF	TRBJ1-1	NA	TRBV25-1	15	TRBD1
CASSQVLSAPWGNTIYF	TRBJ1-3	NA	TRBV3-1/TRBV3-2	17	NA
CASSQEGVAEAFF	TRBJ1-1	NA	TRBV3-1/TRBV3-2	13	NA
CASSYGGTEAFF	TRBJ1-1	NA	TRBV6-5	12	NA
CASSLWQGVGTEAFF	TRBJ1-1	NA	TRBV5-4	15	TRBD1
CASSSGARSYNEQFF	TRBJ2-1	NA	TRBV11-2	15	NA
CASSLGPGGSYEQYF	TRBJ2-7	NA	TRBV5-6	15	TRBD1